Here is one TCR beta chain with its context. Assay: immunoSEQ multiplex PCR; the TCRdb copy retains only in-frame clones and omits some. The sample shows tens of thousands of clones, roughly 96% of them seen only once. This CDR3 is 12 amino acids long. Germline values: CDR1 MNHEY, CDR2 SVGAGI. The V end lost 5 bases, the J end lost 8 bases, and 10 bases lay between the germline ends. The sample belongs to a study of T cell changes during pregnancy in multiple sclerosis. This TCR was sampled from a female donor with multiple sclerosis, enrolled in a pregnancy study. Specimen: peripheral blood, collected in the second trimester of pregnancy. The chain combines TRBV6-5 with TRBJ2-1, with unresolved D. In DNA, the CDR3 is TGTGCCAGCAGTAGCCGTTTGTATGAGCAGTTCTTC. This gives the protein CASSSRLYEQFF.